What follows are 7 T cell receptor beta chains derived from one specimen sequenced in a study of T cells in localized non-small cell lung cancer. Repertoires were generated with immunoSEQ multiplex PCR, while TCRdb's copy carries only in-frame clones and drops some. Here the sample spans about 15,000 clones, about 90% being singletons. The source material was peripheral blood mononuclear cells, sampled before any cancer treatment. The receptors derive from a male donor older than 55 with stage II lung adenocarcinoma.

This chain uses TRBV5-1 with TRBJ1-4, with D unclear. The CDR3 covers 16 residues. Germline CDR1 reads SGHRS; CDR2 reads YFSETQ. V lost 0 bases and J lost 5, with 14 bases in between. CDR3 loop: CASSLAFRDDNEKLFF. The DNA for the CDR3 is TGCGCCAGCAGCTTGGCCTTCCGGGATGACAATGAAAAACTGTTTTTT.

The gene calls are TRBV5-5 and TRBJ1-5; the match to TRBD1 covers 10 bases. The V and J ends lost 0 bases and 7 bases, in that order; junction bases with no gene match: 7. The germline V gene encodes CDR1 SGHKS and CDR2 YYEKEE (reference sequence). The CDR3 loop spans 16 amino acids. The CDR3 coding sequence is TGTGCCAGCAGCTTGGTCGGACAGGGGGTAGGGCAGCCCCAGCATTTT. This translates into CASSLVGQGVGQPQHF.

This rearrangement joins TRBV6-1 to TRBJ1-3, with D hard to call. The germline gives CDR1 MNHNS, CDR2 SASEGT. The CDR3 is made up of 13 amino acids. The germline V and J ends were trimmed by 6 bases and 0 bases, with 6 bases remaining between them. The CDR3 coding sequence is TGTGCCAGCAGGACAAGCTCTGGAAACACCATATATTTT. This sequence encodes CASRTSSGNTIYF.

The chain recombines TRBV21-1 with TRBJ1-1; TRBD1 is the table's D call, not checked against the DNA. TRBV21-1 is assigned pseudogene status. This CDR3 is built from 15 residues. The CDR3 nucleotides read TGTGCCAGCAGCAAAGTAACAGGGAAGAACACTGAAGCTTTCTTT. Translating gives CASSKVTGKNTEAFF.

This clone turned up a few times. The CDR3 bases are TGCAGCGCCTTAGCGGGATCCGCCTACGAGCAGTACTTC. Its translation: CSALAGSAYEQYF. The chain uses TRBV29-1 and TRBJ2-7, with 8 bases that match TRBD2. CDR1 and CDR2 from the germline V gene are SQVTM and ANQGSEA. The CDR3 sequence is 13 residues long. V was pared by 7 bases and J by 2 bases, with 7 bases of the junction left unmatched.

The sample holds one count of this clone. This chain uses TRBV21-1 with TRBJ2-1; the D segment call TRBD1 is taken from the table without a DNA check. TRBV21-1 is a listed pseudogene. This CDR3 has 19 residues. DNA for the CDR3: TGTGCCAGCAGCAATTCAATTATCCACCGGGACAGGGATTACAATGAGCAGTTCTTC. As protein: CASSNSIIHRDRDYNEQFF.

The chain links TRBV4-1 to TRBJ1-3; TRBD1 aligns across 8 bases. CDR3 length: 17 amino acids. The trim removed 3 bases at V and 3 bases at J, leaving 10 bases unmatched. Germline V gene sequence: CDR1 MGHRA, CDR2 YSYEKL. CDR3: CASSQAILTGDGNTIYF. DNA of the CDR3: TGCGCCAGCAGCCAGGCTATCCTGACAGGGGATGGAAACACCATATATTTT.